This T cell receptor (beta chain) is from a study of blood T cells in healthy people across ages. Whole-study results and caveats: Per million T cells, the diversity of TCR beta decreased roughly linearly as age advanced.

Each donor had 8 to 10 milliliters of peripheral blood drawn. At least ten counts were recorded for this clonotype. Its antigen is unknown. Primers used in a second PCR of about 6 to 11 cycles were a sample-barcoded 5' primer and a J-beta primer mix. TCRdb re-called the 5' RACE reads with MiXCR, one entry per CDR3 protein. The table lists 1.5 million to 1.9 million distinct CDR3 sequences, approximately 43% of them singletons. The CDR3 covers 13 residues. Trimming took 5 bases from V and 5 from J; bases not matched to a gene: 5. The germline V gene has CDR1 MNHEY and CDR2 SVGAGI. The receptor's source is a woman aged 18-29 years in good health. Sequenced: blood. The chain combines TRBV6-5 with TRBJ1-2, with 7 bases that match TRBD1. CDR3 residues: CASSRNRGYGYTF. In nucleotides, the CDR3 is TGTGCCAGCAGTCGAAACAGGGGTTATGGCTACACCTTC.